The clone carrying this T cell receptor beta chain has just one count. Antigen: not known. A much larger clone differs from this one at a single base, so this may be a read error. The CDR3 spans 15 residues. Germline V lookup: CDR1 SGHTS, CDR2 YDEGEE. V lost 4 bases, J lost 6 bases, and 17 bases lay in between. These data are taken from a study of cytotoxic CD8 clonotypes in ibrutinib-treated CLL. Overall study context: Investigators reported some 24 partial and 2 complete responses; after median around 63 months, roughly 14 patients remained remitted and about 12 progressed.

Notes on the study in general: Clonality went up at the time of ibrutinib response, stayed stable in sustained remission, and later dropped back toward its baseline level at progression. Sampling of sustained-remission and progressing patients occurred at differing times.

Libraries were prepared by immunoSEQ multiplex PCR; TCRdb keeps only in-frame clonotypes and omits some of them. Of nearly 50,000 clones in the sample, around 60% were seen once. This chain links TRBV5-8 with TRBJ1-5, with D possibly matching TRBD1 (5 bases). This TCR was sampled from a human donor with chronic lymphocytic leukemia. Sample: PBMCs, taken after 24 months of ibrutinib treatment. The CDR3 coding sequence is TGTGCCAGCAGCCAAGATGGCCAGGGCGGTCAGCCCCAGCATTTT. Protein sequence: CASSQDGQGGQPQHF.